Described below is a single T cell receptor beta chain sequence and its context. V was pared by 2 bases and J by 1 base, with 3 bases of the junction left unmatched. Germline V lookup: CDR1 LNHDA, CDR2 SQIVND (reference sequence). This CDR3 has 16 amino acids. Use of 60 Vbeta and 13 Jbeta primers characterized the PCR. TCRdb keeps only in-frame clones here, not all; method: immunoSEQ multiplex PCR. In the table there are around 200,000 clones, approximately 79% of which are singletons. This specimen comes from a study of cytomegalovirus exposure and HLA in healthy donors. The clonotype originates from a woman under 30 in good health and CMV-seronegative. J is TRBJ2-4 and V is TRBV19; 9 bases match TRBD1. Sequencing was done on a sample of PBMCs. The CDR3 here is CASSIYRGQAKNIQYF. The CDR3 DNA sequence: TGTGCCAGTAGTATATACAGGGGGCAGGCCAAAAACATTCAGTACTTC.